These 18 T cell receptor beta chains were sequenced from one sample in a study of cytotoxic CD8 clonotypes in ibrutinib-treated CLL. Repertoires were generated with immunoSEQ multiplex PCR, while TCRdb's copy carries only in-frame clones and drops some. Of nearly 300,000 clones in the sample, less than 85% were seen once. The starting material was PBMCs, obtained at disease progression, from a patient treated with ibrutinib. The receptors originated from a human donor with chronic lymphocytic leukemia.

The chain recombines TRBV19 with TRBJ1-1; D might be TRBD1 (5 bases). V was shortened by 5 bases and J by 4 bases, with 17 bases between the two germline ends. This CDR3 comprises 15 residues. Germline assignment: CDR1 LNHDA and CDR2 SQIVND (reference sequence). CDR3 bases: TGTGCCAGTAGTTCGGGGGTAACAGGTAGCACTGAAGCTTTCTTT. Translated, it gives CASSSGVTGSTEAFF.

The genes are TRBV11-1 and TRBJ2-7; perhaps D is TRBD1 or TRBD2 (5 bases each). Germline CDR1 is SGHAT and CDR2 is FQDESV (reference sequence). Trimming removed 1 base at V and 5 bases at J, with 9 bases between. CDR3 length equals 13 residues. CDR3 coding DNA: TGTGCCAGCAGCTTAGAGAGGGGCCACGAGCAGTACTTC. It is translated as CASSLERGHEQYF.

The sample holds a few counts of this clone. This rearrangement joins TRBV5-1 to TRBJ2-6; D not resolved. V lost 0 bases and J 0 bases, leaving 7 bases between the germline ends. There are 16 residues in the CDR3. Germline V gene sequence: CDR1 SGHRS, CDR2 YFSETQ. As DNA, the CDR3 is TGCGCCAGCAGCTTGGCCGGGTACTCTGGGGCCAACGTCCTGACTTTC. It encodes CASSLAGYSGANVLTF.

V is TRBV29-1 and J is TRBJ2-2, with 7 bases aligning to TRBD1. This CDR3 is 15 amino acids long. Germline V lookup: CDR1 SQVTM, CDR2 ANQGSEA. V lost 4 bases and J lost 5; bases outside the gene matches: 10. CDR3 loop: CSVAVGQEKTGELFF. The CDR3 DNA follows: TGCAGCGTTGCCGTTGGACAGGAAAAAACCGGGGAGCTGTTTTTT.

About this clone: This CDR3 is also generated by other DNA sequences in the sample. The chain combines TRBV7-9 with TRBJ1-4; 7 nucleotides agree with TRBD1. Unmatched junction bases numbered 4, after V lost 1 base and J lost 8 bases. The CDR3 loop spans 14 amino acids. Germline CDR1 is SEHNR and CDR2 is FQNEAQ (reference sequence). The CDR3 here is CASSLGQGREKLFF. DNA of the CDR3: TGTGCCAGCAGCTTAGGACAGGGCAGGGAAAAACTGTTTTTT.

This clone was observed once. This CDR3 is CATSRDRATVYEQYF. CDR3 in DNA: TGTGCCACCAGCAGAGATAGAGCAACCGTCTACGAGCAGTACTTC. The chain is built from TRBV15 and TRBJ2-7; D gene uncertain. Germline CDR1 is LNHNV and CDR2 is YYDKDF (reference sequence). This CDR3 is built from 15 residues. Trimming took 0 bases from V and 3 from J, leaving 12 bases between them. The variable domain in full, completed from reference TRBV15 and TRBJ2-7, reads DAMVIQNPRYQVTQFGKPVTLSCSQTLNHNVMYWYQQKSSQAPKLLFHYYDKDFNNEADTPDNFQSRRPNTSFCFLDIRSPGLGDTAMYLCATSRDRATVYEQYFGPGTRLTVT.

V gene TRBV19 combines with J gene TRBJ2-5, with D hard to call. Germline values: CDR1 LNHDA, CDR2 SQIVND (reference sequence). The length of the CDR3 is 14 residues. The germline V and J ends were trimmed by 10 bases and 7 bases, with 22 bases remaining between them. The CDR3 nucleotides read TGTGCCACCTCCACCGACTCAACAGACGGGACCCAGTACTTC. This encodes CATSTDSTDGTQYF.

The CDR3 coding sequence is TGTGCCAGCAGCTTCAGGGGCCATTCCTACGAGCAGTACTTC. Amino acids: CASSFRGHSYEQYF. V gene TRBV5-4 combines with J gene TRBJ2-7; D possibly corresponds to TRBD1 (6 bases). Trimming shortened V by 2 bases and J by 1 base, and 10 bases separated the two germline ends. The CDR3 sequence is 14 residues long. Germline CDR1 SGHNT, CDR2 YYREEE (reference sequence).

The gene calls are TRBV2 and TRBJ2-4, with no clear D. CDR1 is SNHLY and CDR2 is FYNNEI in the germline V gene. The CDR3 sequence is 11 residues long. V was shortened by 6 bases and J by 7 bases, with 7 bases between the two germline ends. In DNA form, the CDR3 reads TGTGCCAGCAGATCCTCCAACATTCAGTACTTC. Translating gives CASRSSNIQYF.

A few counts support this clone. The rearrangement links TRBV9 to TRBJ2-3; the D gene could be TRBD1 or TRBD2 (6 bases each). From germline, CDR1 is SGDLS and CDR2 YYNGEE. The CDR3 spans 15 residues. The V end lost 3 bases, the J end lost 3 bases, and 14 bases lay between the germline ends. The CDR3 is CASSARGDRTDTQYF. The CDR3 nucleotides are TGTGCCAGCAGCGCAAGGGGGGATAGGACAGATACGCAGTATTTT.

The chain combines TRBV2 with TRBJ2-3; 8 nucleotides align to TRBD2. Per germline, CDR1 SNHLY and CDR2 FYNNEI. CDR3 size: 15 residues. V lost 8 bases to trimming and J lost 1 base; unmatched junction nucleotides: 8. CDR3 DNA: TGTGCCAGCGGGGCGGGGGGTATGGGCACAGATACGCAGTATTTT. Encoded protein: CASGAGGMGTDTQYF.

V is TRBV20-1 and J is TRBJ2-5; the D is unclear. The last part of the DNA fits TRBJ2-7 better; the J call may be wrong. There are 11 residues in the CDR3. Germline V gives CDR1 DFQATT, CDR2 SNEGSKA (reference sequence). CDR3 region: CSAPASYEQYF. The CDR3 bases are TGCAGTGCCCCGGCGTCCTACGAGCAGTACTTC.

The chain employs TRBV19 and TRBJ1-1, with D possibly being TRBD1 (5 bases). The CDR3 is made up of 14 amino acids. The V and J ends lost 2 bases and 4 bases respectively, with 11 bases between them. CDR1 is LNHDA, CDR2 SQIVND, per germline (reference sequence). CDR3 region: CASSIIKRGTEAFF. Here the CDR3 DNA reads TGTGCCAGTAGTATAATTAAGAGGGGCACTGAAGCTTTCTTT. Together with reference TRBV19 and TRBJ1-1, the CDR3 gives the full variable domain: DGGITQSPKYLFRKEGQNVTLSCEQNLNHDAMYWYRQDPGQGLRLIYYSQIVNDFQKGDIAEGYSVSREKKESFPLTVTSAQKNPTAFYLCASSIIKRGTEAFFGQGTRLTVV.

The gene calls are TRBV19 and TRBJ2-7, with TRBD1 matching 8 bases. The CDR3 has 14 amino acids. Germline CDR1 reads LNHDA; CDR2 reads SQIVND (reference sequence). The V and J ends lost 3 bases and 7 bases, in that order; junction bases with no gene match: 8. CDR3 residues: CASSIGTGFREQYF. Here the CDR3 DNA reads TGTGCCAGTAGTATCGGGACAGGATTTCGGGAGCAGTACTTC.

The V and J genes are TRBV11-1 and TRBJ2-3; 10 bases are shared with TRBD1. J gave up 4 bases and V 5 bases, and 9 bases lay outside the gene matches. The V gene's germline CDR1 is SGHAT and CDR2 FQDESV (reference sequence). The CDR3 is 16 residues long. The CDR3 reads CASSRNPTGGADTQYF. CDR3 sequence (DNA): TGTGCCAGCAGCCGAAATCCGACAGGGGGCGCAGATACGCAGTATTTT.

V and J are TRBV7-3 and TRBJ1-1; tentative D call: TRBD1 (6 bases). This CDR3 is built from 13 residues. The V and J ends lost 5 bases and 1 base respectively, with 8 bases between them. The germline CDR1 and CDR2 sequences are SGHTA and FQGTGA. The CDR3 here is CASSVQGNTEAFF. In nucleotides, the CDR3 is TGTGCCAGCAGCGTACAGGGGAACACTGAAGCTTTCTTT.

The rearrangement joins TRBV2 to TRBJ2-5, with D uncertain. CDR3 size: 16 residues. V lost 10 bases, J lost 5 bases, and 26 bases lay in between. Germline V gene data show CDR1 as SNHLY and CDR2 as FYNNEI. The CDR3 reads CATLRQESYFPETQYF. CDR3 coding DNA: TGTGCCACCCTACGTCAGGAGTCTTATTTTCCGGAGACCCAGTACTTC.

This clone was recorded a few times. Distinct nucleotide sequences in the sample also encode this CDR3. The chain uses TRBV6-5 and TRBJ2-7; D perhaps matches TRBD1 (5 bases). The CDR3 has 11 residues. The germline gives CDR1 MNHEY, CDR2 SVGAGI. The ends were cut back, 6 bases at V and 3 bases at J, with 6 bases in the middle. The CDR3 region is CASSRDYEQYF. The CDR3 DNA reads TGTGCCAGCAGCAGGGACTACGAGCAGTACTTC.